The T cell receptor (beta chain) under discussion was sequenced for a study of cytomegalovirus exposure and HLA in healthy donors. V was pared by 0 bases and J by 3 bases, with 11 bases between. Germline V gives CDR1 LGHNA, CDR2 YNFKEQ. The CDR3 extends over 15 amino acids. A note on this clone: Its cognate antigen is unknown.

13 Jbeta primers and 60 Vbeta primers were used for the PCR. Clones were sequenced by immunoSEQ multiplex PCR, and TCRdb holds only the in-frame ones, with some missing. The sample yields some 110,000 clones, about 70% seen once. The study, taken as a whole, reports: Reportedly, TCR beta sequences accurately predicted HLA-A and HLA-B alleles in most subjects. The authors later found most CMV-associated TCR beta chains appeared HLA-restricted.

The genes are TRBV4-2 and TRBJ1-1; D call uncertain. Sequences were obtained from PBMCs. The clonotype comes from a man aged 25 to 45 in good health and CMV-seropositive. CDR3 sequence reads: CASSQERRSDTEAFF. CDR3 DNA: TGTGCCAGCAGCCAAGAGAGGCGATCGGACACTGAAGCTTTCTTT.